This is a list of T cell receptor beta chains from one sample in a study of shared clonotypes between healthy human individuals. Data came from immunoSEQ multiplex PCR; TCRdb stores just in-frame clones and leaves some out. The table has 2 million or so clones, just under 95% seen once. The sequenced sample was naive CD8+ T cells sorted from blood. The receptors originated from a man younger than 30 in good health. CDR3s include the opening cysteine and the closing phenylalanine or tryptophan. The D gene is left open where the match is weak. Size tells how often a clone was seen (once, few, many) or the class of an expanded clone, and some rows leave it out.

d_call	clone_size	j_call	v_call	cdr3_aa	cdr3_nt
TRBD1	once	TRBJ2-5	TRBV2	CAEGAGRTGEETQYF	TGTGCCGAGGGGGCTGGCCGGACAGGGGAAGAGACCCAGTACTTC
NA	NA	TRBJ2-2	TRBV28	CASTLGPRDKTGELFF	TGTGCCAGCACGCTGGGACCGAGGGACAAGACCGGGGAGCTGTTTTTT
TRBD2	NA	TRBJ2-5	TRBV7-9	CASSSTLAGEETQYF	TGTGCCAGCAGCTCGACCCTAGCGGGAGAAGAGACCCAGTACTTC
NA	NA	TRBJ2-1	TRBV27	CASSRLGTPPSGNEQFF	TGTGCCAGCAGTCGCCTTGGGACACCGCCTTCTGGGAATGAGCAGTTCTTC
TRBD2	NA	TRBJ2-1	TRBV7-6	CASSDTSGRKFF	TGTGCCAGCAGCGACACTAGCGGGAGGAAATTCTTC
NA	NA	TRBJ2-1	TRBV10-3	CAISDGVNEQFF	TGTGCCATCAGTGATGGGGTCAATGAGCAGTTCTTC
NA	NA	TRBJ2-1	TRBV5-1	CASSPPGPRPFEQFF	TGCGCCAGCAGCCCCCCGGGACCCCGACCATTCGAGCAGTTCTTC
NA	NA	TRBJ2-5	TRBV28	CASSQRNQETQYF	TGTGCCAGCAGCCAAAGGAACCAAGAGACCCAGTACTTC
NA	NA	TRBJ1-2	TRBV6-1	CASSEWGSGSFYGYTF	TGTGCCAGCAGTGAATGGGGGTCGGGGAGTTTCTATGGCTACACCTTC
NA	once	TRBJ1-3	TRBV10-1	CASRPTFPSASSGNTIYF	TGCGCCAGCAGGCCCACCTTTCCAAGCGCGAGCTCTGGAAACACCATATATTTT
TRBD1	NA	TRBJ2-7	TRBV27	CASSRQGQGYEQYF	TGTGCCAGCAGTCGCCAAGGACAGGGCTACGAGCAGTACTTC
NA	NA	TRBJ2-7	TRBV29-1	CSGTRGIDYEQYF	TGCAGCGGTACAAGAGGGATTGACTACGAGCAGTACTTC
TRBD2	NA	TRBJ2-3	TRBV18	CASSPGWEGQDTQYF	TGTGCCAGCTCACCAGGGTGGGAGGGCCAAGATACGCAGTATTTT
NA	NA	TRBJ1-3	TRBV5-6	CASSLAGDSGNTIYF	TGTGCCAGCAGCTTGGCCGGGGACTCTGGAAACACCATATATTTT
NA	few	TRBJ2-7	TRBV2	CASSGPGVSYEQYF	TGTGCCAGCAGTGGGCCAGGGGTCTCCTACGAGCAGTACTTC
NA	NA	TRBJ2-5	TRBV7-9	CASSLPGAGETQYF	TGTGCCAGCAGCTTACCTGGGGCAGGTGAGACCCAGTACTTC
NA	NA	TRBJ2-7	TRBV4-1	CASSLGDVYEQYF	TGCGCCAGCAGCCTTGGGGACGTCTACGAGCAGTACTTC
NA	NA	TRBJ1-5	TRBV5-1	CASSLGGGNQPQHF	TGCGCCAGCAGCTTGGGCGGCGGTAATCAGCCCCAGCATTTT
NA	NA	TRBJ1-5	TRBV6-5	CASSYSAGPNQPQHF	TGTGCCAGCAGTTACTCGGCAGGGCCAAATCAGCCCCAGCATTTT
NA	NA	TRBJ2-7	TRBV6-5	CASSYSYTASYEQYF	TGTGCCAGCAGTTACTCGTATACAGCCTCCTACGAGCAGTACTTC
NA	NA	TRBJ2-3	TRBV30	CAWSPEALPQYF	TGTGCCTGGAGTCCTGAGGCCCTTCCGCAGTATTTT
TRBD1	NA	TRBJ1-1	TRBV7-8	CASSLRQGAANTEAFF	TGTGCCAGCAGCCTCAGACAGGGGGCGGCGAACACTGAAGCTTTCTTT